These 32 T cell receptor beta chains share one sample of origin, sequenced in a study of shared clonotypes between healthy human individuals. TCRdb keeps only in-frame clones here, not all; method: immunoSEQ multiplex PCR. The data contain roughly 2,500,000 clones, roughly 93% of them seen just once; the ten biggest clones take up roughly 0.36%. Specimen: naive CD4+ T cells from PBMCs. Subset of the sample: CD45RA+ positively selected. The receptors were sampled from a man aged 18 to 30 in good health. Some clones in this sample may be carry-over from other donors' samples.

In this sample, this clone turned up once. The V call is TRBV6-5, the J call TRBJ1-6, with D uncertain. The CDR3 spans 13 residues. Trimming stripped 0 bases from V and 8 bases from J, with 5 bases between. Germline V gives CDR1 MNHEY, CDR2 SVGAGI. CDR3 DNA: TGTGCCAGCAGTTACTCGCGGGATTCACCCCTCCACTTT. This sequence encodes CASSYSRDSPLHF.

This chain joins TRBV5-1 and TRBJ1-1; 11 positions match TRBD1. Per germline, CDR1 SGHRS and CDR2 YFSETQ. V lost 4 bases, J lost 6 bases, and 11 bases stayed unmatched. This CDR3 has 16 amino acids. DNA for the CDR3: TGCGCCAGCAGCAACGGGGACAGGGGGGCGGCGGCTGAAGCTTTCTTT. Translated: CASSNGDRGAAAEAFF.

The chain uses TRBV2 and TRBJ2-2; maybe TRBD1 (6 bases). This CDR3 contains 14 residues. Germline assignment: CDR1 SNHLY and CDR2 FYNNEI. With 6 bases removed from V and 8 bases from J, the gap between germline ends came to 16 bases. CDR3 region: CASSQATGKGELFF. CDR3 nucleotides: TGTGCCAGCAGCCAAGCAACAGGGAAAGGGGAGCTGTTTTTT.

This chain connects TRBV5-1 to TRBJ1-2; a possible D gene is TRBD1 (5 bases). Per germline, CDR1 SGHRS and CDR2 YFSETQ. There are 15 residues in the CDR3. V was pared by 0 bases and J by 4 bases, with 13 bases between. The CDR3, as DNA: TGCGCCAGCAGCTTGGCGGGACTTGGGGGCTATGGCTACACCTTC. Its translation: CASSLAGLGGYGYTF.

With respect to this clone: Different DNA sequences within this sample yield the same CDR3. V gene TRBV6-5 combines with J gene TRBJ2-2, with a possible D match to TRBD2 (5 bases). Trimming took 6 bases from V and 0 from J, leaving 11 bases between them. Germline V CDR1 and CDR2: MNHEY, SVGAGI. The CDR3 is 15 residues long. CDR3 protein: CASRLSGANTGELFF. The CDR3, as DNA: TGTGCCAGCAGACTCAGCGGAGCGAACACCGGGGAGCTGTTTTTT.

The J gene is TRBJ1-5, the V gene TRBV10-2, with 9 bases fitting TRBD1. Germline V gene data show CDR1 as WSHSY and CDR2 as SAAADI. This CDR3 is built from 15 residues. J gave up 4 bases and V 3 bases, and 4 bases lay outside the gene matches. The CDR3 DNA is TGCGCCAGCAGTGACGGACAGGGGAGAAATCAGCCCCAGCATTTT. It codes for CASSDGQGRNQPQHF.

The V gene is TRBV7-9, the J gene TRBJ1-1, with TRBD1 as a possible D gene (6 bases). From germline, CDR1 is SEHNR and CDR2 FQNEAQ (reference sequence). This CDR3 region has 14 residues. The V gene lost 4 bases and the J gene lost 8 bases, with 17 bases spanning the gap. The CDR3 reads CASSSTGGGFEAFF. CDR3 nucleotides: TGTGCCAGCAGCTCCACGGGGGGGGGCTTCGAAGCTTTCTTT.

The CDR3 sequence: CASSFSGRGLGEQFF. The CDR3 DNA is TGTGCCAGCAGCTTTAGCGGGAGGGGGTTAGGTGAGCAGTTCTTC. This sequence joins TRBV7-9 and TRBJ2-1; 11 bases match TRBD2. The CDR3 consists of 15 residues. Trimming removed 3 bases from V and 9 bases from J; junction bases left unmatched: 7. The germline V gene encodes CDR1 SEHNR and CDR2 FQNEAQ (reference sequence).

The CDR3 sequence: CASSGRTGIETQYF. The CDR3 DNA sequence: TGTGCCAGCAGTGGCAGGACAGGGATAGAGACCCAGTACTTC. The rearrangement uses TRBV6-1 and TRBJ2-5; the match to TRBD1 covers 8 bases. The CDR3 length is 14 residues. Per the germline V gene, CDR1 is MNHNS and CDR2 is SASEGT. The V and J ends lost 4 bases and 4 bases, in that order; junction bases with no gene match: 5.

V is TRBV4-3 and J is TRBJ2-3; 7 bases agree with TRBD1. This CDR3 comprises 18 residues. The V segment lost 4 bases and the J segment 4 bases; nucleotides outside the gene matches: 17. Germline V gene sequence: CDR1 LGHNA, CDR2 YSLEER. The CDR3 here is CASSLPESMDRSPDTQYF. DNA for the CDR3: TGCGCCAGCAGCCTCCCCGAGTCGATGGACAGGAGCCCAGATACGCAGTATTTT.

This chain connects TRBV4-2 to TRBJ2-3; D not certain. Germline values: CDR1 LGHNA, CDR2 YNFKEQ. V was trimmed by 1 base and J by 1 base, leaving 12 bases between them. This CDR3 region has 16 residues. The CDR3 nucleotides read TGTGCCAGCAGCCAAGCTAAAGGGTCGGGCACAGATACGCAGTATTTT. As protein: CASSQAKGSGTDTQYF.

V and J are TRBV7-2 and TRBJ2-7; 7 bases fit TRBD1. The CDR3 runs 14 residues. Germline-derived CDR1 and CDR2 are SGHTA and FQGNSA. The ends lost 3 bases at V and 2 bases at J; junction bases unmatched: 4. DNA for the CDR3: TGTGCCAGCAGCTTTCGGGACAGTCCCTACGAGCAGTACTTC. Its protein product is CASSFRDSPYEQYF.

V gene TRBV7-3 combines with J gene TRBJ2-1, with D possibly matching TRBD2 (5 bases). The V end was cut by 3 bases, the J end by 6 bases, with 15 bases between. CDR1 SGHTA and CDR2 FQGTGA come from the germline V gene. This CDR3 has 15 amino acids. The CDR3 sequence is CASSLLATGSNEQFF. The CDR3 bases are TGTGCCAGCAGCTTGCTAGCTACGGGAAGCAATGAGCAGTTCTTC.

The chain joins TRBV27 to TRBJ2-1; 8 positions match TRBD2. J lost 9 bases, V lost 7 bases, and 14 bases had no gene match. CDR1 and CDR2 from the germline V gene are MNHEY and SMNVEV (reference sequence). This CDR3 comprises 15 residues. In DNA form, the CDR3 reads TGTGCCAGCAAACCCACGCCGGGAGGGTATAGTGAGCAGTTCTTC. Translation: CASKPTPGGYSEQFF.

This clone was seen a single time. The chain carries TRBV7-2 and TRBJ1-5; 8 bases line up with TRBD1. Germline-derived CDR1 and CDR2 are SGHTA and FQGNSA. Germline trimming cut 1 base from V and 6 bases from J; bases unmatched to any gene: 5. The CDR3 is 15 residues long. CDR3 bases: TGTGCCAGCAGCTTAGTTCGACAGGGGAGTCAGCCCCAGCATTTT. Protein sequence: CASSLVRQGSQPQHF.

This clone was observed a handful of times. The CDR3 is CSAHGHTEAFF. CDR3 bases: TGCAGCGCCCACGGACACACTGAAGCTTTCTTT. This sequence joins TRBV29-1 and TRBJ1-1; D is undetermined. The V end was cut by 7 bases, the J end by 3 bases, with 9 bases between. The CDR3 runs 11 residues. Looked up from germline, CDR1 is SQVTM and CDR2 is ANQGSEA.

This sequence joins TRBV2 and TRBJ1-6; TRBD1 matches 9 bases. The V and J ends lost 1 base and 7 bases, in that order; junction bases with no gene match: 2. Germline lookup yields CDR1 SNHLY and CDR2 FYNNEI. The CDR3 extends over 15 amino acids. The CDR3 here is CASSEVGQGNSPLHF. The CDR3 DNA reads TGTGCCAGCAGTGAAGTGGGACAGGGAAATTCACCCCTCCACTTT.

This clone was counted a single time. This chain uses TRBV7-6 with TRBJ2-7; perhaps TRBD1 as D (6 bases). Between the trimmed V and J ends, which lost 5 bases and 7 bases, there was a span of 15 bases. In germline, CDR1 is SGHVS, CDR2 FNYEAQ. The CDR3 consists of 13 residues. This CDR3 reads CASSRDIFGEQYF. The CDR3 DNA sequence: TGTGCCAGCAGCAGGGACATCTTTGGGGAGCAGTACTTC.

The chain joins TRBV7-9 to TRBJ1-4; 10 bases are a match to TRBD1. The CDR3 has 17 amino acids. Germline values: CDR1 SEHNR, CDR2 FQNEAQ (reference sequence). V gave up 5 bases and J gave up 0 bases; unmatched junction bases: 6. In DNA form, the CDR3 reads TGTGCCAGCAGCCCCGACAGGGGGCGTGCAACTAATGAAAAACTGTTTTTT. Translated, it gives CASSPDRGRATNEKLFF.

Remarks on this clone: A read error may explain this, as a much larger clone is one base away. This chain connects TRBV5-1 to TRBJ2-5; D gene ambiguous. The better agreement between TRBJ2-7 and the DNA end casts doubt on the J call. The germline CDR1 and CDR2 sequences are SGHRS and YFSETQ. The CDR3 sequence is 11 residues long. The CDR3, as DNA: TGCGCCAGCAGCTGGGGCTACGAGCAGTACTTC. Amino acid sequence: CASSWGYEQYF.

This chain joins TRBV7-8 and TRBJ1-1; 8 positions agree with TRBD1. The V gene's germline CDR1 is SGHVS and CDR2 FQNEAQ. With V trimmed by 1 base and J by 5 bases, 6 bases remained unmatched. The CDR3 extends over 15 amino acids. The CDR3 loop is CASSLVTGGRTEAFF. Written as DNA, the CDR3 is TGTGCCAGCAGCTTAGTAACAGGGGGAAGGACTGAAGCTTTCTTT.

The table lists this clone with a few counts. One end of the junction fails to match germline, which may point to a read error. The V gene is TRBV7-9, the J gene TRBJ1-1, with D uncertain. There are 15 residues in the CDR3. Looked up from germline, CDR1 is SEHNR and CDR2 is FQNEAQ (reference sequence). The CDR3 sequence is CASSLAHISDTEAFF. As DNA, the CDR3 is TGTGCCAGCAGCCTAGCCCACATTAGTGATACTGAAGCTTTCTTT.

The chain carries TRBV5-1 and TRBJ2-7; 7 positions agree with TRBD2. Germline V gene lookup returns CDR1 SGHRS and CDR2 YFSETQ. CDR3 length equals 15 residues. Trimming at V came to 2 bases and at J to 2 bases, leaving 7 bases not matched to a gene. The CDR3 region is CASSFGGGSAYEQYF. The CDR3 DNA reads TGCGCCAGCAGCTTCGGGGGAGGGTCGGCCTACGAGCAGTACTTC.

This chain's CDR3 is CASRQASGRGTADTQYF. The CDR3 region has the DNA TGTGCCAGCAGGCAGGCTAGCGGGAGGGGTACGGCAGATACGCAGTATTTT. The V call is TRBV25-1, the J call TRBJ2-3; 12 positions match TRBD2. Per germline, CDR1 MGHDK and CDR2 SYGVNS. This CDR3 comprises 17 residues. V shed 6 bases, J shed 4 bases, and the junction held 11 bases outside the gene matches.

The chain recombines TRBV14 with TRBJ2-3; D might be TRBD2 (5 bases). The CDR3 sequence is 15 residues long. V was trimmed by 4 bases and J by 3 bases, leaving 14 bases between them. The V gene's germline CDR1 is SGHDN and CDR2 FVKESK. In DNA form, the CDR3 reads TGTGCCAGCAGCCCAACTAGAGGTGGTACAGATACGCAGTATTTT. Its protein product is CASSPTRGGTDTQYF.

This chain connects TRBV6-5 to TRBJ1-2; a weak D match, TRBD1 (6 bases). The CDR3 is 14 amino acids. V was trimmed by 2 bases and J by 5 bases, leaving 12 bases between them. CDR1 and CDR2 from the germline V gene are MNHEY and SVGAGI. The CDR3 spells CASSYGRGRYGYTF. For the CDR3, the DNA is TGTGCCAGCAGTTACGGGAGGGGGAGGTATGGCTACACCTTC.

This clone was recorded once. This sequence joins TRBV4-1 and TRBJ2-5; D gene uncertain. V was cut by 0 bases and J by 4 bases, with 12 bases left in between. The CDR3 extends over 15 amino acids. Germline V CDR1 and CDR2: MGHRA, YSYEKL. The CDR3, as DNA: TGCGCCAGCAGCCAAGATGGCAGGCCGGCAGAGACCCAGTACTTC. This sequence encodes CASSQDGRPAETQYF.

As to this clone: The junction differs from germline at one of its ends, possibly a read error. The gene calls are TRBV28 and TRBJ2-2; possible D gene TRBD1, 6 bases. Per germline, CDR1 MDHEN and CDR2 SYDVKM. This CDR3 is 19 amino acids long. Here the CDR3 DNA reads TGTGCCAGCAGTTTTAATACAGGGTGGGTTGAGCCGAACGCCGGGGAGCTGTTTTTT. Encoded protein: CASSFNTGWVEPNAGELFF.

The genes are TRBV11-2 and TRBJ2-1; D is perhaps TRBD1 or TRBD2 (6 bases each). This CDR3 comprises 16 residues. CDR1 and CDR2 from the germline V gene are SGHAT and FQNNGV. Trimming shortened V by 5 bases and J by 4 bases, and 18 bases separated the two germline ends. CDR3 nucleotide sequence: TGTGCCAGCAGCCACGATCGGGGGCGGATGTACAATGAGCAGTTCTTC. Residues: CASSHDRGRMYNEQFF.

The genes are TRBV18 and TRBJ1-2; TRBD1 aligns across 8 bases. Germline trimming cut 6 bases from V and 11 bases from J; bases unmatched to any gene: 11. The CDR3 totals 13 residues. Germline assignment: CDR1 KGHSH and CDR2 LQKENI. CDR3: CASSQGARGWYTF. The CDR3 DNA is TGTGCCAGCTCCCAGGGGGCGCGAGGCTGGTACACCTTC.

The sample holds one count of this clone. CDR3 protein: CASSRGTNEKLFF. Here the CDR3 DNA reads TGCGCCAGCAGCCGCGGGACCAATGAAAAACTGTTTTTT. The chain couples TRBV5-1 to TRBJ1-4; possible D gene TRBD1, 5 bases. The CDR3 sequence is 13 residues long. From germline, CDR1 is SGHRS and CDR2 YFSETQ. The V end lost 4 bases, the J end lost 5 bases, and 9 bases lay between the germline ends.

V is TRBV6-5 and J is TRBJ2-7; D perhaps matches TRBD2 (6 bases). Germline assignment: CDR1 MNHEY and CDR2 SVGAGI. The CDR3 loop spans 15 amino acids. V gave up 0 bases and J gave up 3 bases, with 12 bases separating them. CDR3 amino acids: CASSYSGTRDYEQYF. CDR3 bases: TGTGCCAGCAGTTACTCGGGGACTCGAGACTACGAGCAGTACTTC.